This T cell receptor (beta chain) was sequenced during a study of T cells after yellow fever vaccination. Study as a whole: SMART-Seq v4 Ultra Low Input prepared the low-cell-number fractions.

The table lists this clonotype with many counts. Its antigen is not identified. Study-wide findings and caveats: Compared with primary, the secondary response was weaker and peaked at day 5, not 15. Subsequent booster samples again held most clones from primary vaccination (under 98% CD4, about 86% CD8).

Making TCR cDNA involved 5'RACE template switching, which added UMIs and a universal primer site. TCRdb ran MiXCR on the 5' RACE reads and lists one entry per CDR3 protein. The sample holds about 360,000 distinct CDR3 sequences, approximately 6% seen once. The source is a man aged 30 to 45 who received the YFV17D yellow fever vaccine. Sample: PBMCs, taken 5 days after the yellow fever booster vaccination.

CDR3 bases: TGCGCCAGCAGCTGGGGAGGGTCACAAGAGACCCAGTACTTC. It encodes CASSWGGSQETQYF. The rearrangement uses TRBV5-1 and TRBJ2-5; 7 positions match TRBD2. Germline V gene lookup returns CDR1 SGHRS and CDR2 YFSETQ. This CDR3 region has 14 residues. Trimming removed 3 bases from V and 2 bases from J; junction bases left unmatched: 4.